Listed here are 10 T cell receptor beta chains from one sample, sequenced in a study of technical replicates of blood from several donors. Measured with immunoSEQ multiplex PCR; TCRdb has only the in-frame clones, and not every one. The sample lists under 90,000 clones, 85% to 95% occurring once. The sample comprised T cells isolated from PBMCs. These receptors all come from a human donor in good health.

This chain joins TRBV7-8 and TRBJ2-2; possibly TRBD1 for D (6 bases). This CDR3 is 12 amino acids long. V was clipped by 5 bases and J by 14 bases, with 15 bases between them. CDR1 SGHVS and CDR2 FQNEAQ come from the germline V gene. CDR3 residues: CASSQPGHSLFF. In DNA, the CDR3 is TGTGCCAGCAGCCAACCGGGACACTCACTGTTTTTT.

The chain links TRBV5-1 to TRBJ2-3; possible D gene TRBD1, 6 bases. The V gene's germline CDR1 is SGHRS and CDR2 YFSETQ. Trimming removed 4 bases from V and 2 bases from J, with 11 bases in between. CDR3 size: 14 residues. As DNA, the CDR3 is TGCGCCAGCAGCCCGACAGGATTCACAGATACGCAGTATTTT. Translated, it gives CASSPTGFTDTQYF. The full variable domain, with the rest looked up from reference TRBV5-1 and TRBJ2-3, is KAGVTQTPRYLIKTRGQQVTLSCSPISGHRSVSWYQQTPGQGLQFLFEYFSETQRNKGNFPGRFSGRQFSNSRSEMNVSTLELGDSALYLCASSPTGFTDTQYFGPGTRLTVL.

This chain connects TRBV2 to TRBJ2-1; 9 nucleotides align to TRBD2. This CDR3 has 14 amino acids. The V gene's germline CDR1 is SNHLY and CDR2 FYNNEI. CDR3: CAWIAGDTYNEQFF. The CDR3 bases are TGTGCTTGGATAGCGGGGGATACCTACAATGAGCAGTTCTTC. Full variable domain (remainder filled in from reference TRBV2 and TRBJ2-1): EPEVTQTPSHQVTQMGQEVILRCVPISNHLYFYWYRQILGQKVEFLVSFYNNEISEKSEIFDDQFSVERPDGSNFTLKIRSTKLEDSAMYFCAWIAGDTYNEQFFGPGTRLTVL.

The rearrangement links TRBV14 to TRBJ1-1; D uncertain. Germline V CDR1 and CDR2: SGHDN, FVKESK. The V and J ends lost 3 bases and 3 bases respectively, with 26 bases between them. The CDR3 covers 19 residues. Here the CDR3 DNA reads TGTGCCAGCAGCCACTTAGGACTTCGAACAACACGGGTGGACACTGAAGCTTTCTTT. Protein sequence: CASSHLGLRTTRVDTEAFF.

V gene TRBV19 combines with J gene TRBJ2-3; 12 bases are shared with TRBD2. The J segment lost 0 bases and the V segment lost 3 bases, leaving 4 bases of the junction unmatched. Germline assignment: CDR1 LNHDA and CDR2 SQIVND (reference sequence). The CDR3 runs to 17 residues. The CDR3 DNA follows: TGTGCCAGTAGTATCCGGACTAGCGGGGCTAGCACAGATACGCAGTATTTT. Translation: CASSIRTSGASTDTQYF.

This rearrangement joins TRBV2 to TRBJ1-1; 8 positions agree with TRBD1. Germline V gene data show CDR1 as SNHLY and CDR2 as FYNNEI. The CDR3 has 14 residues. V gave up 0 bases and J gave up 11 bases; unmatched junction bases: 8. CDR3 DNA sequence: TGTGCCAGCAGTGAAGCGTCAGGGACAGGTTGGGCTTTCTTT. Residues: CASSEASGTGWAFF.

The V and J genes are TRBV18 and TRBJ1-1, with D unresolved. This CDR3 comprises 14 residues. Germline values: CDR1 KGHSH, CDR2 LQKENI. Trimming stripped 5 bases from V and 1 base from J, with 11 bases between. CDR3 nucleotide sequence: TGTGCCAGCTCATCAGGATATCAGAACACTGAAGCTTTCTTT. It specifies CASSSGYQNTEAFF.

The rearrangement uses TRBV27 and TRBJ2-5, with D possibly TRBD1 on 6 matching bases. V was clipped by 3 bases and J by 2 bases, with 13 bases between them. The CDR3 totals 15 residues. CDR1 MNHEY and CDR2 SMNVEV come from the germline V gene (reference sequence). The CDR3, as DNA: TGTGCCAGCAGTTTCTGGGCGCAGGGGCAAGAGACCCAGTACTTC. Translation gives CASSFWAQGQETQYF.

This chain links TRBV10-3 with TRBJ2-7, with 7 bases matching TRBD2. J lost 3 bases, V lost 7 bases, and 9 bases had no gene match. The germline CDR1 and CDR2 sequences are ENHRY and SYGVKD. This CDR3 spans 14 amino acids. CDR3 in amino acids: CAIMEPGRIYEQYF. As DNA, the CDR3 is TGTGCCATCATGGAACCCGGGAGGATCTACGAGCAGTACTTC.

The V call is TRBV7-8, the J call TRBJ1-5; the D is unclear. The CDR3 consists of 15 residues. CDR1 is SGHVS, CDR2 FQNEAQ, per germline. Trimming pared 5 bases from V and 7 bases from J, leaving 18 bases between. CDR3 in amino acids: CASSHERWRPQPQHF. Written as DNA, the CDR3 is TGTGCCAGCAGCCATGAGAGGTGGAGGCCGCAGCCCCAGCATTTT.